One and the same sample provided the 32 T cell receptor beta chains below, sequenced in a study of shared clonotypes between healthy human individuals (dated by TCRdb to 2018 to 2021). Library method: the immunoSEQ multiplex PCR assay. In its TCRdb copy, this immuneACCESS table keeps in-frame sequences only and misses some clones. Where compared with another copy, unresolved V genes explain less than half of these, and the others have no known cause. A total of 1,500,000 or so clones appear in this sample, 97% to 99% of them only once. In total, the top ten clones hold about 0.35% of the sample. Source material: naive CD4+ T cells sorted from blood. The label giving this sample's cell subset or site can be read as: CD45RA+ positively selected. Receptor source: a man aged 25-45 years in good health.

The gene calls are TRBV25-1 and TRBJ2-2; D remains unclear. CDR1 is MGHDK, CDR2 SYGVNS, per germline. The CDR3 has 15 residues. V lost 9 bases and J lost 3, with 17 bases in between. The CDR3, as DNA: TGTGCCAGTCCGGCAATTCAGATGGACACCGGGGAGCTGTTTTTT. It yields the protein CASPAIQMDTGELFF.

The genes are TRBV5-4 and TRBJ1-4; D perhaps matches TRBD1 (6 bases). Germline V gives CDR1 SGHNT, CDR2 YYREEE (reference sequence). The CDR3 length is 14 residues. V was clipped by 5 bases and J by 5 bases, with 13 bases between them. In DNA form, the CDR3 reads TGTGCCAGCAGTAGGGACACGGCGAATGAAAAACTGTTTTTT. Protein: CASSRDTANEKLFF.

This clone was found once. The chain is built from TRBV10-2 and TRBJ2-3, with TRBD2 matching 9 bases. This CDR3 region has 15 residues. With 8 bases clipped from V and 6 bases from J, the junction kept 12 bases outside the gene matches. CDR1 WSHSY and CDR2 SAAADI come from the germline V gene. CDR3 region: CASPPGSGSVDTQYF. The CDR3 nucleotides read TGCGCCAGCCCTCCGGGTAGCGGGAGTGTGGATACGCAGTATTTT.

The rearrangement links TRBV15 to TRBJ2-3; 9 nucleotides line up with TRBD2. CDR1 is LNHNV and CDR2 is YYDKDF in the germline V gene (reference sequence). The V gene end was trimmed by 5 bases and the J gene end by 5 bases; junction bases not matched to a gene: 11. The CDR3 covers 16 residues. The CDR3 reads CATSGLAGRGRDTQYF. The CDR3 DNA follows: TGTGCCACCAGCGGGCTAGCGGGACGAGGGAGAGATACGCAGTATTTT.

The chain couples TRBV7-9 to TRBJ2-1; the D gene is possibly TRBD2 (6 bases). The V end was cut by 5 bases, the J end by 7 bases, with 9 bases between. This CDR3 contains 12 residues. Per germline, CDR1 SEHNR and CDR2 FQNEAQ (reference sequence). CDR3 in DNA: TGTGCCAGCAGCCCGGGAGTAAATGAGCAGTTCTTC. Residues: CASSPGVNEQFF.

The chain combines TRBV28 with TRBJ2-7, with a tentative D call TRBD1 (6 bases). Germline assignment: CDR1 MDHEN and CDR2 SYDVKM. V was trimmed by 6 bases and J by 6 bases, leaving 15 bases between them. The CDR3 has 13 amino acids. As DNA, the CDR3 is TGTGCCAGCAGCCTACAGGGCAGGTCCGAGCAGTACTTC. Protein sequence: CASSLQGRSEQYF.

V gene TRBV7-2 combines with J gene TRBJ2-1; 7 bases match TRBD1. After removal of 7 bases from V and 1 base from J, the junction contained 4 bases not matched to a gene. The CDR3 covers 14 residues. CDR1 SGHTA and CDR2 FQGNSA come from the germline V gene. The CDR3 protein is CASTLDRSYNEQFF. The CDR3, as DNA: TGTGCCAGCACCCTGGACAGGTCCTACAATGAGCAGTTCTTC.

The chain employs TRBV2 and TRBJ2-7, with 10 bases that match TRBD1. V trimming: 2 bases; J trimming: 4 bases; junction bases outside the gene matches: 5. The CDR3 is made up of 15 amino acids. Germline CDR1 and CDR2: SNHLY and FYNNEI. CDR3 sequence reads: CASSEFRTGGYEQYF. Here the CDR3 DNA reads TGTGCCAGCAGTGAATTCCGGACAGGGGGTTACGAGCAGTACTTC.

The gene calls are TRBV27 and TRBJ2-2; the D gene could be TRBD1 or TRBD2 (5 bases each). Deletions cut 8 bases from V and 4 bases from J, with 20 bases between. This CDR3 region has 16 residues. The germline gives CDR1 MNHEY, CDR2 SMNVEV (reference sequence). The CDR3 spells CASHTAGRAPTGELFF. The CDR3 region has the DNA TGTGCCAGCCATACCGCGGGCAGGGCACCCACCGGGGAGCTGTTTTTT.

About this clone itself: A read error may produce the germline difference seen at one junction end. J is TRBJ2-7 and V is TRBV2, with D possibly TRBD2 on 6 matching bases. Germline loops: CDR1 SNHLY, CDR2 FYNNEI. The CDR3 spans 11 residues. CDR3 loop: CASSEAREKVF. CDR3 bases: TGTGCCAGCAGTGAAGCCCGGGAGAAGGTCTTC.

The rearrangement joins TRBV9 to TRBJ2-5, with 11 positions matching TRBD1. The J segment lost 8 bases and the V segment lost 3 bases, leaving 6 bases of the junction unmatched. The CDR3 spans 14 residues. Germline V gene sequence: CDR1 SGDLS, CDR2 YYNGEE. DNA for the CDR3: TGTGCCAGCAGCGCCTCGGACAGGGGGCGAACCCAGTACTTC. It codes for CASSASDRGRTQYF.

The chain recombines TRBV2 with TRBJ1-1; TRBD1 might be the D (5 bases). The CDR3 covers 15 residues. Germline V gene sequence: CDR1 SNHLY, CDR2 FYNNEI. Deletions cut 7 bases from V and 1 base from J, with 16 bases between. CDR3 loop: CASTILGRTNTEAFF. DNA of the CDR3: TGTGCCAGCACCATATTGGGACGGACGAACACTGAAGCTTTCTTT.

J is TRBJ2-3 and V is TRBV5-6; D remains ambiguous. CDR3 size: 16 residues. Trimming pared 2 bases from V and 1 base from J, leaving 14 bases between. The germline V gene encodes CDR1 SGHDT and CDR2 YYEEEE. DNA of the CDR3: TGTGCCAGCAGCTTAGGTTCTTCCTCGGGCACAGATACGCAGTATTTT. It encodes CASSLGSSSGTDTQYF. Full variable domain (remainder filled in from reference TRBV5-6 and TRBJ2-3): DAGVTQSPTHLIKTRGQQVTLRCSPKSGHDTVSWYQQALGQGPQFIFQYYEEEERQRGNFPDRFSGHQFPNYSSELNVNALLLGDSALYLCASSLGSSSGTDTQYFGPGTRLTVL.

This chain links TRBV28 with TRBJ2-1; 8 nucleotides agree with TRBD2. Germline V gene lookup returns CDR1 MDHEN and CDR2 SYDVKM. V lost 6 bases to trimming and J lost 4 bases; unmatched junction nucleotides: 8. The CDR3 has 15 amino acids. The CDR3 protein is CASSPSGSGYNEQFF. The CDR3 bases are TGTGCCAGCAGCCCAAGCGGGAGTGGGTACAATGAGCAGTTCTTC.

V gene TRBV7-8 combines with J gene TRBJ2-7, with D uncertain. The CDR3 is 12 amino acids. The ends were cut back, 2 bases at V and 2 bases at J, with 4 bases in the middle. Germline CDR1 SGHVS, CDR2 FQNEAQ. The CDR3 sequence: CASSLFAYEQYF. DNA for the CDR3: TGTGCCAGCAGCTTATTCGCCTACGAGCAGTACTTC.

This clone was observed a single time. This rearrangement joins TRBV5-8 to TRBJ2-7; TRBD1 agrees at 9 bases. CDR3 length equals 14 residues. Germline V gene data show CDR1 as SGHTS and CDR2 as YDEGEE. Trimming removed 5 bases from V and 3 bases from J; junction bases left unmatched: 6. The CDR3 nucleotides are TGTGCCAGCAGGGCCCGGACAGGGGTCTACGAGCAGTACTTC. It codes for CASRARTGVYEQYF.

The V call is TRBV9, the J call TRBJ1-1; 10 positions match TRBD1. The germline gives CDR1 SGDLS, CDR2 YYNGEE. V lost 3 bases to trimming and J lost 0 bases; unmatched junction nucleotides: 5. This CDR3 region has 16 residues. The CDR3 nucleotides are TGTGCCAGCAGCGCCGGGACAGGGGTCATGAACACTGAAGCTTTCTTT. Amino acids: CASSAGTGVMNTEAFF.

The V gene is TRBV5-1, the J gene TRBJ2-7; a weak D match, TRBD1 (6 bases). The V and J ends lost 0 bases and 3 bases respectively, with 10 bases between them. Germline V gives CDR1 SGHRS, CDR2 YFSETQ. This CDR3 spans 14 amino acids. The CDR3 nucleotides are TGCGCCAGCAGCTTGGTACAGGGAGACTACGAGCAGTACTTC. It codes for CASSLVQGDYEQYF.

Remarks on this clone: This sample includes further DNA sequences coding for the same CDR3. The chain has TRBV5-4 and TRBJ2-5; D not resolved. The germline V gene encodes CDR1 SGHNT and CDR2 YYREEE (reference sequence). The V end lost 0 bases, the J end lost 1 base, and 7 bases lay between the germline ends. The CDR3 length is 14 residues. CDR3 sequence reads: CASSLASSQETQYF. The DNA of the CDR3 is TGTGCCAGCAGCTTGGCCAGTAGCCAAGAGACCCAGTACTTC.

The chain employs TRBV19 and TRBJ2-7; D is unclear. This CDR3 has 15 residues. Germline-derived CDR1 and CDR2 are LNHDA and SQIVND (reference sequence). The V gene lost 5 bases and the J gene lost 0 bases, with 14 bases spanning the gap. CDR3 loop: CASSSNYGSSYEQYF. The CDR3 coding sequence is TGTGCCAGTAGTTCCAACTACGGAAGCTCCTACGAGCAGTACTTC.

V gene TRBV10-1 combines with J gene TRBJ1-5; D remains ambiguous. Trimming pared 2 bases from V and 3 bases from J, leaving 5 bases between. The CDR3 is 13 amino acids. Germline V gene data show CDR1 as WNHNN and CDR2 as SYGVQD (reference sequence). The CDR3 reads CASSEGYNQPQHF. The CDR3 coding sequence is TGCGCCAGCAGTGAGGGTTACAATCAGCCCCAGCATTTT.

This clone was seen just once. CDR3 sequence: CASSQDLAAAQYF. The CDR3 DNA reads as TGTGCCAGCAGCCAAGATTTAGCGGCGGCCCAGTACTTC. J is TRBJ2-5 and V is TRBV4-2; D may be TRBD2 (6 bases). The length of the CDR3 is 13 residues. The V and J ends lost 0 bases and 9 bases respectively, with 11 bases between them. CDR1 and CDR2 from the germline V gene are LGHNA and YNFKEQ.

The chain carries TRBV5-1 and TRBJ2-7; 7 bases match TRBD1. The CDR3 consists of 14 residues. The germline V gene encodes CDR1 SGHRS and CDR2 YFSETQ. The V and J ends lost 1 base and 6 bases, in that order; junction bases with no gene match: 7. As DNA, the CDR3 is TGCGCCAGCAGCTTGCCCACAGGGGCCCCCGAGCAGTACTTC. This encodes CASSLPTGAPEQYF. Full variable domain (remainder filled in from reference TRBV5-1 and TRBJ2-7): KAGVTQTPRYLIKTRGQQVTLSCSPISGHRSVSWYQQTPGQGLQFLFEYFSETQRNKGNFPGRFSGRQFSNSRSEMNVSTLELGDSALYLCASSLPTGAPEQYFGPGTRLTVT.

The CDR3 nucleotides are TGCGCCAGCAGTGAGGTGGGACCGCTTCGCACCGGGGAGCTGTTTTTT. It encodes CASSEVGPLRTGELFF. The V gene is TRBV10-1, the J gene TRBJ2-2; D possibly matches TRBD1 or TRBD2 (5 bases each). This CDR3 has 16 residues. Trimming left V 2 bases short and J 4 bases short, with 14 bases between. Germline V gives CDR1 WNHNN, CDR2 SYGVQD (reference sequence).

As to this clone: Other DNA sequences in the sample encode the same CDR3. CDR3 coding DNA: TGCGCCAGCAGCTTGGTAGCGGGAGGGCCTAATGAGCAGTTCTTC. Its translation: CASSLVAGGPNEQFF. The V and J genes are TRBV5-1 and TRBJ2-1, with 11 nucleotides matching TRBD2. There are 15 residues in the CDR3. Germline trimming cut 0 bases from V and 7 bases from J; bases unmatched to any gene: 3. Per the germline V gene, CDR1 is SGHRS and CDR2 is YFSETQ.

With respect to this clone: Other nucleotide sequences in the sample specify the same CDR3. The chain recombines TRBV29-1 with TRBJ2-1, with a weak D call TRBD1 (6 bases). Per the germline V gene, CDR1 is SQVTM and CDR2 is ANQGSEA. The V and J ends lost 6 bases and 4 bases respectively, with 13 bases between them. CDR3 size: 13 residues. The CDR3 here is CSVGTGSYNEQFF. Here the CDR3 DNA reads TGCAGCGTCGGAACAGGGTCTTACAATGAGCAGTTCTTC.

This chain links TRBV2 with TRBJ2-1; the match to TRBD2 covers 9 bases. Germline V gene sequence: CDR1 SNHLY, CDR2 FYNNEI. This CDR3 comprises 14 residues. Germline trimming cut 4 bases from V and 3 bases from J; bases unmatched to any gene: 1. CDR3 in amino acids: CASSVSGSYNEQFF. CDR3 sequence (DNA): TGTGCCAGCAGTGTTAGCGGGAGCTACAATGAGCAGTTCTTC.

V is TRBV7-2 and J is TRBJ1-1; no reliable D call. Germline CDR1 SGHTA, CDR2 FQGNSA. The CDR3 covers 12 residues. V lost 2 bases and J lost 4, with 5 bases in between. In DNA form, the CDR3 reads TGTGCCAGCAGCTTACTAAGCACTGAAGCTTTCTTT. Encoded protein: CASSLLSTEAFF.

The V and J genes are TRBV12-2 and TRBJ2-7; no DNA check was done on the table's D call, TRBD1. TRBV12-2 is a pseudogene locus. The CDR3 has 16 amino acids. The CDR3 bases are TGTGCAAGTCGCTTAGTTTATCAGGGGGACAACTACGAGCAGTACTTC. This translates into CASRLVYQGDNYEQYF.

This clone has a single count. The chain links TRBV28 to TRBJ2-7, with 12 bases lining up with TRBD2. Losses at the gene ends were 6 bases for V and 2 bases for J; bases not matched to a gene: 8. The CDR3 is 16 residues long. From germline, CDR1 is MDHEN and CDR2 SYDVKM. The CDR3 bases are TGTGCCAGCAGGCCGCAACTAGCGGGAGGTACCTACGAGCAGTACTTC. It codes for CASRPQLAGGTYEQYF.

The J gene is TRBJ2-2, the V gene TRBV11-3, with 10 positions matching TRBD2. The CDR3 spans 18 residues. Unmatched junction bases numbered 13, after V lost 4 bases and J lost 5 bases. Germline V gives CDR1 SGHNT, CDR2 YENEEA. The CDR3 DNA reads as TGTGCCAGCAGCTCCCTAACTAGCGGGAAGGAGGGGACCGGGGAGCTGTTTTTT. This translates into CASSSLTSGKEGTGELFF.

Only one count was recorded for this clone. In DNA, the CDR3 is TGTGCCAGCAGTGAAGCTCTAGGGGGCGGCGAGCAGTACTTC. It is translated as CASSEALGGGEQYF. The chain employs TRBV2 and TRBJ2-7; TRBD1 matches at 7 bases. Germline V CDR1 and CDR2: SNHLY, FYNNEI. CDR3 length: 14 residues. The J segment lost 6 bases and the V segment lost 0 bases, leaving 5 bases of the junction unmatched. The full variable domain, in which reference TRBV2 and TRBJ2-7 provide the parts outside the CDR3, is EPEVTQTPSHQVTQMGQEVILRCVPISNHLYFYWYRQILGQKVEFLVSFYNNEISEKSEIFDDQFSVERPDGSNFTLKIRSTKLEDSAMYFCASSEALGGGEQYFGPGTRLTVT.